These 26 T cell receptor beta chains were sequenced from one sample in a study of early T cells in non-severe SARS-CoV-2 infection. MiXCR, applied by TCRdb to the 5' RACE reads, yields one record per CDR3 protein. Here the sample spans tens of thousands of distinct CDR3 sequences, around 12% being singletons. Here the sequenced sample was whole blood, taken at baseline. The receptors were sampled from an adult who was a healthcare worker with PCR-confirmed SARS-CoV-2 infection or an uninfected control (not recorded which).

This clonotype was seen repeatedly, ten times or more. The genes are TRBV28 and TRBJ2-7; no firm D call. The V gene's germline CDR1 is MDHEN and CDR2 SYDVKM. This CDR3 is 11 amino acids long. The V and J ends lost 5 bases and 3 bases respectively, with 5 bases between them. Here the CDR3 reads CASSGFYEQYF. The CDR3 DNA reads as TGTGCCAGCAGTGGGTTCTACGAGCAGTACTTC.

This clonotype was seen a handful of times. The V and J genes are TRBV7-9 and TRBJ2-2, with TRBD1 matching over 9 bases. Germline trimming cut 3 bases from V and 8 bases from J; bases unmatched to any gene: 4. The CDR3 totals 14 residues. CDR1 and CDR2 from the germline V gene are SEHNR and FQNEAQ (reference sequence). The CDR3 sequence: CASSLGQGIGELFF. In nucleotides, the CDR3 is TGTGCCAGCAGCTTGGGACAGGGAATTGGGGAGCTGTTTTTT.

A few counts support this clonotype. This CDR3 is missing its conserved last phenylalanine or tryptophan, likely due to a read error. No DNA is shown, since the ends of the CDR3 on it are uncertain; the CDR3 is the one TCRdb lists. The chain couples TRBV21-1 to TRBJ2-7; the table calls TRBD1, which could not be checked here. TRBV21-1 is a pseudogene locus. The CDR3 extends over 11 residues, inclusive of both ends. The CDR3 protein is CASSVVRDISS.

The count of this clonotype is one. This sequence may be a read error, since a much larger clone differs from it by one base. The CDR3 DNA reads as TGTGCCAGCAGTTACGGGACTAGCTCAGATACGCAGTATTTT. Translating gives CASSYGTSSDTQYF. This rearrangement joins TRBV6-5 to TRBJ2-3; TRBD2 matches 9 bases. There are 14 residues in the CDR3. CDR1 is MNHEY, CDR2 SVGAGI, per germline. V lost 2 bases and J lost 4; bases outside the gene matches: 1.

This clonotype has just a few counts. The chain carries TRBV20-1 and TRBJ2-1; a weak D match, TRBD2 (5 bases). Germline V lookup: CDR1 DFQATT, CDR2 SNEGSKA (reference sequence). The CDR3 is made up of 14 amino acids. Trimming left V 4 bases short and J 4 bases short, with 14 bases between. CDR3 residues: CSAIRGSHYNEQFF. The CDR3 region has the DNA TGCAGTGCTATTCGAGGGAGCCATTACAATGAGCAGTTCTTC.

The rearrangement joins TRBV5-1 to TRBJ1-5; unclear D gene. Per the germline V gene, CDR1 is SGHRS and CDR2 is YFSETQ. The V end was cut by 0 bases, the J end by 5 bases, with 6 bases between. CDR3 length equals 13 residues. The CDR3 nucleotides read TGCGCCAGCAGCTTGGTGCCGGATCAGCCCCAGCATTTT. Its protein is CASSLVPDQPQHF.

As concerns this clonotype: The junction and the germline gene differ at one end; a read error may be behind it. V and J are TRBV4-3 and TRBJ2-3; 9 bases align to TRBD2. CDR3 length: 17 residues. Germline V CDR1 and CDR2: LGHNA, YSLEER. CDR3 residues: CTSSQDRLAGWGDTQYF. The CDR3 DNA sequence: TGCACCAGCAGCCAAGACAGGCTAGCGGGGTGGGGAGATACGCAGTATTTT.

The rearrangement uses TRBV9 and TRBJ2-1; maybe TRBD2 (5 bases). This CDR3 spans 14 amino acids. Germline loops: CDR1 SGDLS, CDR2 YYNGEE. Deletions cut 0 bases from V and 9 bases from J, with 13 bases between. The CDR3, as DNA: TGTGCCAGCAGCGTAGACGCTAGCTCCGCTGAGCAGTTCTTC. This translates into CASSVDASSAEQFF. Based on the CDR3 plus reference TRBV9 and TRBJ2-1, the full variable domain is DSGVTQTPKHLITATGQRVTLRCSPRSGDLSVYWYQQSLDQGLQFLIQYYNGEERAKGNILERFSAQQFPDLHSELNLSSLELGDSALYFCASSVDASSAEQFFGPGTRLTVL.

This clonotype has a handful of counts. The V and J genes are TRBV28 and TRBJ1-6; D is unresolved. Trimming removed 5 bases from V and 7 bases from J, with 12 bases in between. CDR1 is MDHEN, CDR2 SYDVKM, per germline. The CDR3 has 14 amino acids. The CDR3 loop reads CASSLTLTNSPLHF. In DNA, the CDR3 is TGTGCCAGCAGTCTGACCTTGACCAATTCACCCCTCCACTTT.

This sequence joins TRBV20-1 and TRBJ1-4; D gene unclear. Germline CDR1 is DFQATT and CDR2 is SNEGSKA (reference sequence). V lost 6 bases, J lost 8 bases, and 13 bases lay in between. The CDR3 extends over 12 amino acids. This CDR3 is CSARSKGEKLFF. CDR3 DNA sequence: TGCAGTGCCAGATCGAAAGGAGAAAAACTGTTTTTT.

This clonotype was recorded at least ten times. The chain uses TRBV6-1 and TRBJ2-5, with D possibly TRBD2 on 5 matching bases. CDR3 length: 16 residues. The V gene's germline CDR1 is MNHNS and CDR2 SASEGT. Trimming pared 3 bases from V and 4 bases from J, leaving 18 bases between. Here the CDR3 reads CASSDAGRLIRETQYF. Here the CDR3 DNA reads TGTGCCAGCAGTGATGCGGGTCGGTTGATAAGAGAGACCCAGTACTTC.

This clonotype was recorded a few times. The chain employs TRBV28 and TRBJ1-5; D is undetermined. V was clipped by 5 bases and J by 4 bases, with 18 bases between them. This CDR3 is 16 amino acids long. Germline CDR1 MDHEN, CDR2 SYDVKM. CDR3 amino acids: CASSTYRDTLNQPQHF. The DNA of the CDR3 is TGTGCCAGCAGTACCTACCGGGATACCTTAAATCAGCCCCAGCATTTT. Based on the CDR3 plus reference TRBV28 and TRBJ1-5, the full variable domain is DVKVTQSSRYLVKRTGEKVFLECVQDMDHENMFWYRQDPGLGLRLIYFSYDVKMKEKGDIPEGYSVSREKKERFSLILESASTNQTSMYLCASSTYRDTLNQPQHFGDGTRLSIL.

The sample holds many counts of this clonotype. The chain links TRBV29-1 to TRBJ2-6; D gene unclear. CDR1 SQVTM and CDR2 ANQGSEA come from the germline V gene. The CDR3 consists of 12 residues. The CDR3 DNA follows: TGCGTTATAGCTCTCAGGGCCAACGTCCTGACTTTC. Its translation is CVIALRANVLTF.

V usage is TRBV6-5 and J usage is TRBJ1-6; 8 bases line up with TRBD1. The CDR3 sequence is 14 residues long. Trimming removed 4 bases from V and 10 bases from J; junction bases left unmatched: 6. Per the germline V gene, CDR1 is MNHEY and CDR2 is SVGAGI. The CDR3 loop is CASSLQGVGSPLHF. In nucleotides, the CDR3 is TGTGCCAGCAGTTTACAGGGGGTCGGGTCACCCCTCCACTTT.

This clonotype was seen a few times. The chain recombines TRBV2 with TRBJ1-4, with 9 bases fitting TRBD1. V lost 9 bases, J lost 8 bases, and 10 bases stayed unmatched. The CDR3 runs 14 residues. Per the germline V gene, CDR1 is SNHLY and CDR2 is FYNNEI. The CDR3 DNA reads TGTGCCAGGACCGCGAGACAGGGGGTAGAAAAACTGTTTTTT. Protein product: CARTARQGVEKLFF.

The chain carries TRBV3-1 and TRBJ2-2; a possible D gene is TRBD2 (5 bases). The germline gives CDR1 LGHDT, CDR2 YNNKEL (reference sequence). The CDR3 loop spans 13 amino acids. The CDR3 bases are TGTGTAGTCAGCGGTAGGAACACCGGGGAGCTGTTTTTT. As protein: CVVSGRNTGELFF.

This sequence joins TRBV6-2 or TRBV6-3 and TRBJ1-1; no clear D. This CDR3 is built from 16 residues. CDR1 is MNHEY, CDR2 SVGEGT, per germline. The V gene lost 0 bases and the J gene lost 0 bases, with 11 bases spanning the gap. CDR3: CASSYSTVSMNTEAFF. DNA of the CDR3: TGTGCCAGCAGTTACTCCACCGTGTCCATGAACACTGAAGCTTTCTTT.

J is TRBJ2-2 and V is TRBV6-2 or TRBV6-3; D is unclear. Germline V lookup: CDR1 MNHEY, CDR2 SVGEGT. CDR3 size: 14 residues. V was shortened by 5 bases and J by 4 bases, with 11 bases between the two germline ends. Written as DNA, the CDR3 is TGTGCCAGCAGTACCCCACAGATCACCGGGGAGCTGTTTTTT. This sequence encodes CASSTPQITGELFF.

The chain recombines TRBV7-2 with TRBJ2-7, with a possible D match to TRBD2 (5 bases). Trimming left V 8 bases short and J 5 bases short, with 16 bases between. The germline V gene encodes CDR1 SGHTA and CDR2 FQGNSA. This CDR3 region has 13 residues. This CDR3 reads CASGNTNGNEQYF. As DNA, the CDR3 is TGTGCCAGCGGAAACACCAACGGGAACGAGCAGTACTTC.

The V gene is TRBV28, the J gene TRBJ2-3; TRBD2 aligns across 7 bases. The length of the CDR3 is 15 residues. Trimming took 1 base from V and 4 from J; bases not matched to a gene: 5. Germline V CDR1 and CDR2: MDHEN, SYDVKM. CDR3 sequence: CASSLYGSGADTQYF. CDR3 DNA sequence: TGTGCCAGCAGTTTATACGGGAGCGGGGCAGATACGCAGTATTTT.

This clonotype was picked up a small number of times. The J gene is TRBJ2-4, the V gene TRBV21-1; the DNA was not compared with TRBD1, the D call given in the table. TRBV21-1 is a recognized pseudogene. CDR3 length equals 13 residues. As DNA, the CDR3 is TGTGCCAGACCGAGAACAGGTTTGAACATTCAGTACTTC. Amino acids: CARPRTGLNIQYF.

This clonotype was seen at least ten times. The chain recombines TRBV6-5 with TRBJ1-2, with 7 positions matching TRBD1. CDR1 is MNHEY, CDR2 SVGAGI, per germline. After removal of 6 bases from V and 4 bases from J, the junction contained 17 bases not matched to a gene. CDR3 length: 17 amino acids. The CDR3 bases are TGTGCCAGCAGCCCCGCCCTCAGACAGGGTAGATCCTATGGCTACACCTTC. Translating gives CASSPALRQGRSYGYTF.

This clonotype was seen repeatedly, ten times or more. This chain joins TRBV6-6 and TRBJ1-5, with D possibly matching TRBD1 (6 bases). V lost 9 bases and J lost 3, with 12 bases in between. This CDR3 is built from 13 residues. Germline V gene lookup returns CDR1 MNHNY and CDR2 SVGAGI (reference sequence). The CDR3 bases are TGTGCCAGTGGACAGAGCCACAATCAGCCCCAGCATTTT. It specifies CASGQSHNQPQHF.

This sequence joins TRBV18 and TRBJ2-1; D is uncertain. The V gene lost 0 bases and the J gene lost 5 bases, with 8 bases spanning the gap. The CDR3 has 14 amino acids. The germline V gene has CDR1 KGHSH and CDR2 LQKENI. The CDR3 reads CASSPPYGNNEQFF. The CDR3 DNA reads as TGTGCCAGCTCACCACCTTACGGAAACAATGAGCAGTTCTTC.

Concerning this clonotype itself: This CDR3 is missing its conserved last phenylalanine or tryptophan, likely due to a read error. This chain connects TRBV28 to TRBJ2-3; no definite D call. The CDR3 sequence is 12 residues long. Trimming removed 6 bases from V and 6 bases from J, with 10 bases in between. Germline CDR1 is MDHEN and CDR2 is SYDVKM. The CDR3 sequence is CASRSSLDTQYS. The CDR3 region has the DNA TGTGCCAGCAGATCGTCCTTGGATACGCAGTATTCT.

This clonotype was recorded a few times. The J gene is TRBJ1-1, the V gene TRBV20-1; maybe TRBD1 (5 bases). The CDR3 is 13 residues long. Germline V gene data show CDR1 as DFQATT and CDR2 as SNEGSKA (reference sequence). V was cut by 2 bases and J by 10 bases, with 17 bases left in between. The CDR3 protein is CSARPPGPDGAFF. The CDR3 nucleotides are TGCAGTGCTAGACCCCCGGGGCCTGACGGAGCTTTCTTT.